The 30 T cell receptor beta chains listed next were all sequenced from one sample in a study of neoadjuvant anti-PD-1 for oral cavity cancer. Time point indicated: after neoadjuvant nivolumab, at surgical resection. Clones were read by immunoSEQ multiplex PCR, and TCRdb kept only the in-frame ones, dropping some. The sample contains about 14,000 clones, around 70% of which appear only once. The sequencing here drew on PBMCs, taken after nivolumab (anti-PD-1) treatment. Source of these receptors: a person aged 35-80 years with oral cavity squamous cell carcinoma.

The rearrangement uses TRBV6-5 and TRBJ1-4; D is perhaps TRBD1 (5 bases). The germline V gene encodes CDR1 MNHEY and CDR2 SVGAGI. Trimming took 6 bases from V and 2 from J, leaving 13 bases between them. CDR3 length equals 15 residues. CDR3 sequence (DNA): TGTGCCAGCAGCCCCCGGGGACTCACTAATGAAAAACTGTTTTTT. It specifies CASSPRGLTNEKLFF.

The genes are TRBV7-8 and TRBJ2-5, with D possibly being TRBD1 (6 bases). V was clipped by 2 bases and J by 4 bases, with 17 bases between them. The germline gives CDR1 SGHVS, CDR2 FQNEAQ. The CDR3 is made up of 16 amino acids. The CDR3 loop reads CASSLLIIGGGETQYF. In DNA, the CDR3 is TGTGCCAGCAGCTTACTAATAATTGGGGGCGGAGAGACCCAGTACTTC.

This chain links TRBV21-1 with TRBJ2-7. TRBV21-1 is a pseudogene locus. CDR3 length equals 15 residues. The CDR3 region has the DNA TGTGCCAGCAGCAAAGTCCGACGTAGCTCCTACGAGCAGTACTTC. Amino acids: CASSKVRRSSYEQYF.

In DNA, the CDR3 is TGCGCCAGCAGCCAAGAGCCGGTAACCATTCAGTACTTC. This codes for CASSQEPVTIQYF. The J gene is TRBJ2-4, the V gene TRBV4-1; no clear D. There are 13 residues in the CDR3. Germline assignment: CDR1 MGHRA and CDR2 YSYEKL. V lost 0 bases, J lost 9 bases, and 9 bases lay in between.

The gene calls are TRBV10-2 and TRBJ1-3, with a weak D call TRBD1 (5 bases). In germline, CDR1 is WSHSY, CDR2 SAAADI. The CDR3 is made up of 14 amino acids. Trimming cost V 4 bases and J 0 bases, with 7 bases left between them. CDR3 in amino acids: CASSATGSGNTIYF. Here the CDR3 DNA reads TGCGCCAGCAGTGCCACAGGCTCTGGAAACACCATATATTTT.

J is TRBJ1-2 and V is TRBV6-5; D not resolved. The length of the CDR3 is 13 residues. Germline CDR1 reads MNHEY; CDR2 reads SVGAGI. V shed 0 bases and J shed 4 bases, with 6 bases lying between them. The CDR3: CASSYSILYGYTF. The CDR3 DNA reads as TGTGCCAGCAGTTACTCGATACTCTATGGCTACACCTTC.

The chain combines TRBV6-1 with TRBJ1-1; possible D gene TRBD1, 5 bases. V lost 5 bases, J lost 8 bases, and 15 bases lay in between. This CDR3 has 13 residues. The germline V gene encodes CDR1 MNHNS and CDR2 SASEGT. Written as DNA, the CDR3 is TGTGCCAGCAGTTTATCAGGGAATTACGAAGCTTTCTTT. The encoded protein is CASSLSGNYEAFF.

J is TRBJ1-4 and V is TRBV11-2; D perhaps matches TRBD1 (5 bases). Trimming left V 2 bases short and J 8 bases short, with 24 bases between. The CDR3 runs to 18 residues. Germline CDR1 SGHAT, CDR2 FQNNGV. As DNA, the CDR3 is TGTGCCAGCAGCTTAATAGGGAGTTTCGCCAGGGCAGGGGAAAAACTGTTTTTT. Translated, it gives CASSLIGSFARAGEKLFF. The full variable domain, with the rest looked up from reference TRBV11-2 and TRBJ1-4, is EAGVAQSPRYKIIEKRQSVAFWCNPISGHATLYWYQQILGQGPKLLIQFQNNGVVDDSQLPKDRFSAERLKGVDSTLKIQPAKLEDSAVYLCASSLIGSFARAGEKLFFGSGTQLSVL.

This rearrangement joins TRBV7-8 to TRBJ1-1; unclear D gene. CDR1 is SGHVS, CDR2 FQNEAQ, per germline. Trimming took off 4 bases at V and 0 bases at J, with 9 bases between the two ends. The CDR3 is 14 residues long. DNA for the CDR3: TGTGCCAGCAGCTCCAGAGATCTGAACACTGAAGCTTTCTTT. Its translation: CASSSRDLNTEAFF.

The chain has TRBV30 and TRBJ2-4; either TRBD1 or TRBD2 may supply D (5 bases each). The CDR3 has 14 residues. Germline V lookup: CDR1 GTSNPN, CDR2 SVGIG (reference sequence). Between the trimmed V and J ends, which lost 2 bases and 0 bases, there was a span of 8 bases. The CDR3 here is CAWSSGTAKNIQYF. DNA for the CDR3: TGTGCCTGGAGTTCCGGGACAGCCAAAAACATTCAGTACTTC.

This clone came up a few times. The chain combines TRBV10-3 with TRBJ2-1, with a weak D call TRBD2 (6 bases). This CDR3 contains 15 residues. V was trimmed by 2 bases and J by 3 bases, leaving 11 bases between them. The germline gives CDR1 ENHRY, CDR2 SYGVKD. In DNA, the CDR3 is TGTGCCATCAGTGAGGGGGCGGGGTTCTACAATGAGCAGTTCTTC. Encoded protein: CAISEGAGFYNEQFF.

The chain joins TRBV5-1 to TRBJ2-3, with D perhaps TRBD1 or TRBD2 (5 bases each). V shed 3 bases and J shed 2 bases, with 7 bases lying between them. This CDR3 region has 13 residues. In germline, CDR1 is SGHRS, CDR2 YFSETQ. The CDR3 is CASSSGATDTQYF. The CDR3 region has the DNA TGCGCCAGCAGCTCCGGGGCCACAGATACGCAGTATTTT.

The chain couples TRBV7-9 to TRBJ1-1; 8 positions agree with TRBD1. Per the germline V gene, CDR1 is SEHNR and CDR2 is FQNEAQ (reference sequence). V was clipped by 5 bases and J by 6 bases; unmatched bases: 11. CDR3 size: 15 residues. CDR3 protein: CASSQRTGRMAEAFF. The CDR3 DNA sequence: TGTGCCAGCAGCCAGCGGACAGGGAGAATGGCTGAAGCTTTCTTT.

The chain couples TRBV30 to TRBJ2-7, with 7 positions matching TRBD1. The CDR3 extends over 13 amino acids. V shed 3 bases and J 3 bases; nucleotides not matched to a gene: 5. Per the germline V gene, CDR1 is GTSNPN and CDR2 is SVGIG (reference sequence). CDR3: CAWSETGLYEQYF. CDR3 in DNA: TGTGCCTGGAGCGAGACAGGGCTCTACGAGCAGTACTTC.

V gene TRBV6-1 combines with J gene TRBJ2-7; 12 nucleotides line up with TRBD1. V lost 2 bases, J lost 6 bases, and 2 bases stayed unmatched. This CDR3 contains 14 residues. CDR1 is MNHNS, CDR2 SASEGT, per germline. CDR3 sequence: CASSELGQGAEQYF. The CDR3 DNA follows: TGTGCCAGCAGTGAACTGGGACAGGGGGCCGAGCAGTACTTC.

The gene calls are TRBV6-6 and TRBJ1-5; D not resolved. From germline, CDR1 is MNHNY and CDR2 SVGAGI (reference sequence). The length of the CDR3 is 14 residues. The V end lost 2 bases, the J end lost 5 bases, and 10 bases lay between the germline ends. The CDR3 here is CASSYKAGYQPQHF. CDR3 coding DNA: TGTGCCAGCAGTTACAAGGCAGGCTATCAGCCCCAGCATTTT.

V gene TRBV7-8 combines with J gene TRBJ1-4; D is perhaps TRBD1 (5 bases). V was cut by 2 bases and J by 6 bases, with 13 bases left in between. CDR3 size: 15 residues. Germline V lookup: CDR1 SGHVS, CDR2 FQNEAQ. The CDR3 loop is CASSLRAGLYEKLFF. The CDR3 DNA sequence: TGTGCCAGCAGCTTAAGGGCAGGGCTGTATGAAAAACTGTTTTTT.

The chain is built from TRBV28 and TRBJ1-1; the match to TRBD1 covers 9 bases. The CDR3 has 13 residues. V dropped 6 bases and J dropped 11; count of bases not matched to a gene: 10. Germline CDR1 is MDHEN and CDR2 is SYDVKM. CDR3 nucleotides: TGTGCCAGCAGGACGACAGGGGGAGTAGAGGCTTTCTTT. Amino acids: CASRTTGGVEAFF.

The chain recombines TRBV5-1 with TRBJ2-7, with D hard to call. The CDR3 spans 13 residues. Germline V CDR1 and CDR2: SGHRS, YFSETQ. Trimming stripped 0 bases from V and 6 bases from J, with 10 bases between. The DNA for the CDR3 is TGCGCCAGCAGCTTGGCTGGGGTGGGCGAGCAGTACTTC. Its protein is CASSLAGVGEQYF.

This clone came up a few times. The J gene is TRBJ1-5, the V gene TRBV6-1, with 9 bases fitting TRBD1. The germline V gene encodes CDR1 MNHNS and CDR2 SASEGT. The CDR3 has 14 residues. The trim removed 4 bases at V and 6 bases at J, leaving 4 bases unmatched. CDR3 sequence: CASSGGQGVQPQHF. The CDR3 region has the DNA TGTGCCAGCAGTGGGGGACAGGGAGTTCAGCCCCAGCATTTT.

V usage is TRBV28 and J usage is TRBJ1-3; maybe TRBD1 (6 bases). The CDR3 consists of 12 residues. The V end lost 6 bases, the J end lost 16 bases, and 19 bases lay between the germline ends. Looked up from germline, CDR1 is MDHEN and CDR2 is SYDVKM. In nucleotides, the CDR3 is TGTGCCAGCAGGCCCCCACAGGGTGGGCGGTATTTT. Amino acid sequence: CASRPPQGGRYF.

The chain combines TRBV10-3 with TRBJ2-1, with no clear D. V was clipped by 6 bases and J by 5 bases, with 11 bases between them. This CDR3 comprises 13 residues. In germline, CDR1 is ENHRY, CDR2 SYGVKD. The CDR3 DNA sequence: TGTGCCATCAGGATTGACGAAAACAATGAGCAGTTCTTC. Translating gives CAIRIDENNEQFF.

The CDR3 region is CASSVPGFAGAQYF. The DNA of the CDR3 is TGTGCCAGCAGCGTCCCGGGTTTCGCTGGGGCGCAGTACTTC. The chain employs TRBV7-9 and TRBJ2-7, with D maybe TRBD1 (5 bases). Trimming removed 5 bases at V and 9 bases at J, with 20 bases between. Per germline, CDR1 SEHNR and CDR2 FQNEAQ (reference sequence). This CDR3 is built from 14 residues. Together with reference TRBV7-9 and TRBJ2-7, the CDR3 gives the full variable domain: DTGVSQNPRHKITKRGQNVTFRCDPISEHNRLYWYRQTLGQGPEFLTYFQNEAQLEKSRLLSDRFSAERPKGSFSTLEIQRTEQGDSAMYLCASSVPGFAGAQYFGPGTRLTVT.

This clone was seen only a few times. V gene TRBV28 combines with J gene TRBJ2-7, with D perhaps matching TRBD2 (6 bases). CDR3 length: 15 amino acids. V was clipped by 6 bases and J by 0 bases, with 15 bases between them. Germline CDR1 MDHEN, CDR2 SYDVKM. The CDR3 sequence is CASSSSGGNSYEQYF. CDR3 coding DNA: TGTGCCAGCAGCTCAAGTGGGGGGAACTCCTACGAGCAGTACTTC.

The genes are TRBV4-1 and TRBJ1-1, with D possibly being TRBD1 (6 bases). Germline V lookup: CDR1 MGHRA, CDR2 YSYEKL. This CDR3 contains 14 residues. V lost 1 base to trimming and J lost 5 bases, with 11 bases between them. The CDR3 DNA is TGCGCCAGCAGCCAAGGAAAAGGGGGGACTGAAGCTTTCTTT. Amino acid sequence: CASSQGKGGTEAFF.

CDR3 DNA sequence: TGTGCCAGTAGTAACGGCCGGGCTAGCGGCTACGAGCAGTACTTC. Protein product: CASSNGRASGYEQYF. The chain links TRBV19 to TRBJ2-7; 7 nucleotides agree with TRBD2. V lost 4 bases, J lost 3 bases, and 9 bases stayed unmatched. The germline V gene has CDR1 LNHDA and CDR2 SQIVND (reference sequence). The CDR3 length is 15 residues. Complete variable domain (other parts from reference TRBV19 and TRBJ2-7): DGGITQSPKYLFRKEGQNVTLSCEQNLNHDAMYWYRQDPGQGLRLIYYSQIVNDFQKGDIAEGYSVSREKKESFPLTVTSAQKNPTAFYLCASSNGRASGYEQYFGPGTRLTVT.

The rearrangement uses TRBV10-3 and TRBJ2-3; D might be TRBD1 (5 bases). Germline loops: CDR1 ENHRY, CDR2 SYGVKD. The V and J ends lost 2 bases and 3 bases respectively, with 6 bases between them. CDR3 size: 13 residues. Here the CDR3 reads CAISEAGTDTQYF. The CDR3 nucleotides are TGTGCCATCAGTGAGGCAGGGACAGATACGCAGTATTTT.

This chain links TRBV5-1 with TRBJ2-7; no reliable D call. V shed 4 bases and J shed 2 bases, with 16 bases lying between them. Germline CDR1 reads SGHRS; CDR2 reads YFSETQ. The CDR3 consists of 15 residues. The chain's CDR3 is CASSPTSTNTYEQYF. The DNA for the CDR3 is TGCGCCAGCAGCCCGACAAGCACTAACACCTACGAGCAGTACTTC.

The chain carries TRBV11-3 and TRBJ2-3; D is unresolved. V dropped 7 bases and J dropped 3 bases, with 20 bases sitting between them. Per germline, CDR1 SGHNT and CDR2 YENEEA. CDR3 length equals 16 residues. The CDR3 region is CASIEWTRSPTDTQYF. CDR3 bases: TGTGCCAGCATCGAGTGGACCAGATCTCCGACAGATACGCAGTATTTT.

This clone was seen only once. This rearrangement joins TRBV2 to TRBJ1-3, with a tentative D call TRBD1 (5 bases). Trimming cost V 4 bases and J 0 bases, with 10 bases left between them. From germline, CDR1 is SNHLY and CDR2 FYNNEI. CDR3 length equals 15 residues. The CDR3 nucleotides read TGTGCCAGCAGTGTGTCAGGGTTCTCTGGAAACACCATATATTTT. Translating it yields CASSVSGFSGNTIYF.